The present entry profiles one T cell receptor (beta chain) with its context. The data are from a study of shared clonotypes between healthy human individuals. Study at large: Three plates were used per donor for CD4 naive, three for CD4 memory, two for CD8 naive and one for CD8 memory.

This table comes from immunoSEQ multiplex PCR, and its TCRdb copy is limited to in-frame clones, with some not included. Among about 1.5 million clones listed, 96% were seen once. The CDR3 extends over 16 amino acids. Trimming removed 1 base at V and 0 bases at J, with 11 bases between. The V gene's germline CDR1 is SGHKS and CDR2 YYEKEE (reference sequence). The chain is built from TRBV5-5 and TRBJ1-3; D unresolved. Sequencing input: naive CD4+ T cells sorted from blood. Subset of the sample: CD45RA+ positively selected. The receptor comes from a man aged 25 to 40 in good health. CDR3 protein: CASSLRPDLSGNTIYF. The CDR3 bases are TGTGCCAGCAGCTTGCGGCCAGACCTCTCTGGAAACACCATATATTTT.